This TCR beta chain was recorded in a study of a mutant IDH1 vaccine in newly diagnosed glioma. Study background: With temozolomide cycles, or 4-6 weeks after radiotherapy alone, vaccination was started. Males made up approximately 62% and females about 40% of treated patients, whose mean age was about 40 years. Patients previously underwent radiotherapy, temozolomide, or both, and most underwent both.

The time point was: week 47, end of study. With topical imiquimod, each dose of the vaccine consisted of 300 ug of mutant IDH1 20-mer peptide. Donors had new WHO grade 3 or 4 IDH1-mutant, ATRX-lost astrocytomas. Comment on this clone: Antigen specificity is unknown.

The CDR3 is 15 residues long. Germline lookup yields CDR1 SGHRS and CDR2 YFSETQ. V was shortened by 4 bases and J by 5 bases, with 18 bases between the two germline ends. The assay was immunoSEQ multiplex PCR, and TCRdb's table has in-frame clones only and misses some. The sample holds about 34,000 clones, around nine tenths seen once. The chain couples TRBV5-1 to TRBJ2-5; D is ambiguous. The sequences come from PBMCs, collected from a glioma patient whose treatment included an IDH1 peptide vaccine. The TCR originated in a woman aged 25 to 39 with glioma. The CDR3: CASSPGSAGEETQYF. The CDR3 nucleotides read TGCGCCAGCAGCCCTGGGTCCGCAGGTGAGGAGACCCAGTACTTC.